A selection of T cell receptor beta chains follows, all from one sample in a study of OX40 agonist ivuxolimab in advanced cancers. The repertoire was sequenced with immunoSEQ multiplex PCR; TCRdb's copy has only in-frame clones and lacks some. The sample consists of tens of thousands of clones, around 84% of them appearing once. Sequenced here: CD4+ or CD8+ T cells sorted from blood, sampled in a trial of the OX40 agonist ivuxolimab. The receptors here all came from an adult with an advanced solid tumor such as melanoma, head and neck, liver or kidney cancer. CDR3s include the opening cysteine and the closing phenylalanine or tryptophan. A D gene is named only where the DNA matches it firmly. Rows give clone size only sometimes, using once, few, many, or a class for an expanded clone.

cdr3_aa: CASSSTPGGHEQYF
cdr3_nt: TGTGCCAGCAGTTCAACCCCAGGGGGCCACGAGCAGTACTTC
j_call: TRBJ2-7
d_call: TRBD1
v_call: TRBV27
clone_size: .

cdr3_aa: CASSLSINTEAFF
cdr3_nt: TGTGCCAGCAGCTTATCGATCAACACTGAAGCTTTCTTT
j_call: TRBJ1-1
d_call: .
v_call: TRBV11-2
clone_size: .

cdr3_aa: CASSHRLAGAYEQYF
cdr3_nt: TGCGCCAGCAGCCATAGACTAGCGGGGGCCTACGAGCAGTACTTC
j_call: TRBJ2-7
d_call: TRBD2
v_call: TRBV4-1
clone_size: few

cdr3_aa: CAWTAGAGQETQYF
cdr3_nt: TGTGCCTGGACGGCCGGAGCGGGGCAGGAGACCCAGTACTTC
j_call: TRBJ2-5
d_call: TRBD2
v_call: TRBV30
clone_size: .

cdr3_aa: CASSQGADQETQYF
cdr3_nt: TGTGCCAGCAGCCAGGGGGCCGACCAAGAGACCCAGTACTTC
j_call: TRBJ2-5
d_call: TRBD1
v_call: TRBV9
clone_size: .

cdr3_aa: CASSQSTASREFF
cdr3_nt: TGCGCCAGCAGCCAGTCTACGGCCTCGAGGGAGTTCTTC
j_call: TRBJ2-1
d_call: .
v_call: TRBV4-3
clone_size: .

cdr3_aa: CASSVARLNTGELFF
cdr3_nt: TGTGCCAGCAGCGTAGCACGGTTGAACACCGGGGAGCTGTTTTTT
j_call: TRBJ2-2
d_call: .
v_call: TRBV9
clone_size: .

cdr3_aa: CASSQGVRGEKLFF
cdr3_nt: TGCGCCAGCAGCCAAGGGGTCCGAGGTGAAAAACTGTTTTTT
j_call: TRBJ1-4
d_call: .
v_call: TRBV4-3
clone_size: .

cdr3_aa: CSVELATTRTEAFF
cdr3_nt: TGCAGCGTTGAATTAGCGACCACCCGGACTGAAGCTTTCTTT
j_call: TRBJ1-1
d_call: .
v_call: TRBV29-1
clone_size: .

cdr3_aa: CASSQERFGTGPGGYTF
cdr3_nt: TGCGCCAGCAGCCAAGAGAGGTTCGGGACAGGGCCCGGGGGCTACACCTTC
j_call: TRBJ1-2
d_call: TRBD1
v_call: TRBV4-3
clone_size: .

cdr3_aa: CASSYGQGAGGYTF
cdr3_nt: TGTGCCAGCAGTTACGGGCAGGGGGCCGGAGGCTACACCTTC
j_call: TRBJ1-2
d_call: TRBD1
v_call: TRBV6-5
clone_size: once

cdr3_aa: CSVSREWDTQYF
cdr3_nt: TGCAGCGTTTCTCGGGAGTGGGATACGCAGTATTTT
j_call: TRBJ2-3
d_call: .
v_call: TRBV29-1
clone_size: .

cdr3_aa: CASSQAELWTGIDLNYGYTF
cdr3_nt: TGCGCCAGCAGCCAGGCGGAACTTTGGACGGGTATAGACTTGAACTATGGCTACACCTTC
j_call: TRBJ1-2
d_call: .
v_call: TRBV4-3
clone_size: .

cdr3_aa: CASSFSGQSSRVYGYTF
cdr3_nt: TGTGCCAGCAGCTTTTCGGGTCAATCTTCGCGGGTTTATGGCTACACCTTC
j_call: TRBJ1-2
d_call: .
v_call: TRBV7-8
clone_size: .

cdr3_aa: CASSPGQRLSTDTQYF
cdr3_nt: TGTGCCAGCAGTCCCGGACAGCGCCTGAGCACAGATACGCAGTATTTT
j_call: TRBJ2-3
d_call: .
v_call: TRBV9
clone_size: .

cdr3_aa: CASHSKGAAEAFF
cdr3_nt: TGTGCCTCACATTCGAAGGGGGCTGCTGAAGCTTTCTTT
j_call: TRBJ1-1
d_call: TRBD1
v_call: TRBV10-3
clone_size: .

cdr3_aa: CASSLTPLGAYEQYF
cdr3_nt: TGTGCCAGCAGCTTAACGCCTTTAGGGGCCTACGAGCAGTACTTC
j_call: TRBJ2-7
d_call: .
v_call: TRBV7-3
clone_size: once

cdr3_aa: CAWSGQFSGANVLTF
cdr3_nt: TGTGCCTGGAGTGGACAGTTCTCTGGGGCCAACGTCCTGACTTTC
j_call: TRBJ2-6
d_call: .
v_call: TRBV30
clone_size: .

cdr3_aa: CASSFRVAGFGTQYF
cdr3_nt: TGTGCCAGCAGTTTCAGGGTAGCGGGGTTTGGGACCCAGTACTTC
j_call: TRBJ2-5
d_call: TRBD2
v_call: TRBV28
clone_size: few

cdr3_aa: CASSPRSSGRPLAKNIQYF
cdr3_nt: TGTGCCAGCAGCCCCAGAAGTAGCGGGAGGCCTCTAGCCAAAAACATTCAGTACTTC
j_call: TRBJ2-4
d_call: TRBD2
v_call: TRBV9
clone_size: once

cdr3_aa: CASSNPMKGAATDTQYF
cdr3_nt: TGTGCCAGCAGCAACCCCATGAAGGGGGCAGCGACAGATACGCAGTATTTT
j_call: TRBJ2-3
d_call: TRBD1
v_call: TRBV7-3
clone_size: .

cdr3_aa: CASSSPGGQTNTGELFF
cdr3_nt: TGTGCCAGCAGCAGCCCAGGGGGCCAGACGAACACCGGGGAGCTGTTTTTT
j_call: TRBJ2-2
d_call: TRBD1
v_call: TRBV5-6
clone_size: .

cdr3_aa: CASTGTGGYGTDTQYF
cdr3_nt: TGTGCCAGTACCGGGACAGGGGGCTACGGAACAGATACGCAGTATTTT
j_call: TRBJ2-3
d_call: TRBD1
v_call: TRBV19
clone_size: .

cdr3_aa: CATGATGQQRERYPSQNEQFF
cdr3_nt: TGTGCCACCGGGGCCACCGGCCAGCAGCGAGAGCGGTATCCGTCTCAGAATGAGCAGTTCTTC
j_call: TRBJ2-1
d_call: .
v_call: TRBV21-1
clone_size: .

cdr3_aa: CASSDWGGRPPYEQYF
cdr3_nt: TGTGCCAGCAGCGACTGGGGCGGGAGGCCGCCTTACGAGCAGTACTTC
j_call: TRBJ2-7
d_call: TRBD2
v_call: TRBV11-3
clone_size: .

cdr3_aa: CASSQGDSETQYF
cdr3_nt: TGTGCCAGCAGCCAGGGGGATTCGGAGACCCAGTACTTC
j_call: TRBJ2-5
d_call: TRBD1
v_call: TRBV7-2
clone_size: .

cdr3_aa: CASSLATSSGNTIYF
cdr3_nt: TGTGCCAGCAGCTTAGCCACGAGCTCTGGAAACACCATATATTTT
j_call: TRBJ1-3
d_call: .
v_call: TRBV7-8
clone_size: few

cdr3_aa: CASSLDSGGALVQYF
cdr3_nt: TGTGCCAGCAGCTTGGATAGCGGGGGGGCCCTGGTGCAGTATTTT
j_call: TRBJ2-3
d_call: TRBD2
v_call: TRBV5-4
clone_size: .

cdr3_aa: CASRHGDNQPYEQYF
cdr3_nt: TGTGCCAGCAGGCACGGCGACAACCAACCCTACGAGCAGTACTTC
j_call: TRBJ2-7
d_call: .
v_call: TRBV7-8
clone_size: .

cdr3_aa: CAISTSLSSVDTQYF
cdr3_nt: TGTGCCATCAGTACATCCCTGTCTAGCGTAGATACGCAGTATTTT
j_call: TRBJ2-3
d_call: .
v_call: TRBV10-3
clone_size: .

cdr3_aa: CASRETRGGLYNEQFF
cdr3_nt: TGTGCCAGCAGGGAGACGCGGGGGGGCCTCTACAATGAGCAGTTCTTC
j_call: TRBJ2-1
d_call: TRBD2
v_call: TRBV14
clone_size: .

cdr3_aa: CASSVATANSPLHF
cdr3_nt: TGTGCCAGCAGCGTAGCAACGGCGAATTCACCCCTCCACTTT
j_call: TRBJ1-6
d_call: .
v_call: TRBV9
clone_size: few

cdr3_aa: CASSLAGGTGANVLTF
cdr3_nt: TGTGCCAGCAGCTTAGCGGGAGGGACTGGGGCCAACGTCCTGACTTTC
j_call: TRBJ2-6
d_call: TRBD2
v_call: TRBV7-3
clone_size: .